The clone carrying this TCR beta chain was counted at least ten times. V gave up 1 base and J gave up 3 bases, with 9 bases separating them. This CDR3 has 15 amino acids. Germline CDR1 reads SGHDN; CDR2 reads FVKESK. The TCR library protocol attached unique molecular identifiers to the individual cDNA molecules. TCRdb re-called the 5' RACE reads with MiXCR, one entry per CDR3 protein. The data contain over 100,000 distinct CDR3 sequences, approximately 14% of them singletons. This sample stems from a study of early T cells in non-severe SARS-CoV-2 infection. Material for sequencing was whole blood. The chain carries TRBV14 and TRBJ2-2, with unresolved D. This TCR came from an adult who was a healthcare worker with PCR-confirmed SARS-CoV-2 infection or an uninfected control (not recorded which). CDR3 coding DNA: TGTGCCAGCAGCCAAGTTAGGGTTTACACCGGGGAGCTGTTTTTT. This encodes CASSQVRVYTGELFF.